These 17 T cell receptor beta chains came from one sample sequenced in a study of blood T cell repertoires in COVID-19. The repertoire was sequenced with immunoSEQ multiplex PCR; TCRdb's copy has only in-frame clones and lacks some. This table has about 59,000 clones, around 79% appearing once. Sequencing was performed on peripheral blood. The receptors were sampled from a woman between 65 and 79 years old with acute or convalescent COVID-19.

V usage is TRBV7-9 and J usage is TRBJ1-2, with TRBD1 identical over 11 bases. The J segment lost 2 bases and the V segment lost 5 bases, leaving 4 bases of the junction unmatched. CDR3 length: 15 amino acids. Germline assignment: CDR1 SEHNR and CDR2 FQNEAQ (reference sequence). CDR3 in amino acids: CASSVGQGANYGYTF. In nucleotides, the CDR3 is TGTGCCAGCAGCGTCGGACAGGGGGCCAACTATGGCTACACCTTC.

The V gene is TRBV7-3, the J gene TRBJ2-5; the D is unclear. Germline lookup yields CDR1 SGHTA and CDR2 FQGTGA. This CDR3 is built from 14 residues. V gave up 3 bases and J gave up 0 bases, with 8 bases separating them. CDR3 in amino acids: CASSFWANQETQYF. The DNA for the CDR3 is TGTGCCAGCAGCTTCTGGGCAAACCAAGAGACCCAGTACTTC.

The chain carries TRBV15 and TRBJ2-1; TRBD2 agrees at 8 bases. J lost 5 bases, V lost 1 base, and 13 bases had no gene match. CDR1 and CDR2 (germline): LNHNV, YYDKDF (reference sequence). This CDR3 is built from 18 residues. CDR3 amino acids: CATSRAQTLAGRDNEQFF. In nucleotides, the CDR3 is TGTGCCACCAGCAGAGCCCAAACTCTAGCGGGTAGGGACAATGAGCAGTTCTTC.

The chain combines TRBV27 with TRBJ1-1, with D possibly matching TRBD1 (6 bases). CDR1 and CDR2 from the germline V gene are MNHEY and SMNVEV (reference sequence). The CDR3 is 15 residues long. V was cut by 6 bases and J by 6 bases, with 20 bases left in between. DNA for the CDR3: TGTGCCAGCAGGAATTCCAGGGGCTTTGGCTCTGAAGCTTTCTTT. Translated, it gives CASRNSRGFGSEAFF.

The rearrangement links TRBV10-3 to TRBJ1-2, with a tentative D call TRBD1 (6 bases). The CDR3 is 13 residues long. The V end was cut by 5 bases, the J end by 6 bases, with 13 bases between. Germline V CDR1 and CDR2: ENHRY, SYGVKD. The CDR3 sequence is CAISTQGRDGYTF. The CDR3 nucleotides read TGTGCCATCAGTACACAGGGCAGGGATGGCTACACCTTC.

The chain uses TRBV19 and TRBJ1-2, with TRBD1 matching 8 bases. This CDR3 spans 15 amino acids. Germline assignment: CDR1 LNHDA and CDR2 SQIVND (reference sequence). The J segment lost 6 bases and the V segment lost 2 bases, leaving 8 bases of the junction unmatched. The CDR3: CASSISGQGLDGYTF. CDR3 coding DNA: TGTGCCAGTAGTATATCCGGACAGGGCTTGGATGGCTACACCTTC.

The chain carries TRBV3-1 (or the pseudogene TRBV3-2) and TRBJ2-4, with 7 bases that match TRBD2. The ends lost 4 bases at V and 0 bases at J; junction bases unmatched: 9. This CDR3 has 17 amino acids. Germline V gives CDR1 LGHDT, CDR2 YNNKEL (reference sequence). The chain's CDR3 is CASSPLERGLAKNIQYF. The CDR3, as DNA: TGTGCCAGCAGCCCACTAGAGCGGGGACTAGCCAAAAACATTCAGTACTTC.

This sequence joins TRBV7-3 and TRBJ1-1, with D perhaps TRBD1 (6 bases). CDR3 length: 16 residues. CDR1 is SGHTA and CDR2 is FQGTGA in the germline V gene. V was shortened by 1 base and J by 4 bases, with 16 bases between the two germline ends. CDR3 bases: TGTGCCAGCAGCTTAAAGCCTACAGGGCTGGCCACTGAAGCTTTCTTT. Protein product: CASSLKPTGLATEAFF.

V and J are TRBV18 and TRBJ1-2; 9 bases are shared with TRBD1. Germline trimming cut 0 bases from V and 4 bases from J; bases unmatched to any gene: 9. CDR3 length: 17 residues. Germline V gene sequence: CDR1 KGHSH, CDR2 LQKENI. CDR3 in amino acids: CASSPPSGTGLLYGYTF. Written as DNA, the CDR3 is TGTGCCAGCTCACCACCGTCCGGGACAGGGCTTCTCTATGGCTACACCTTC.

The V and J genes are TRBV24-1 and TRBJ2-5; a possible D gene is TRBD1 (6 bases). The germline V gene has CDR1 KGHDR and CDR2 SFDVKD. The CDR3 length is 16 residues. V gave up 2 bases and J gave up 7 bases, with 19 bases separating them. In DNA, the CDR3 is TGTGCCACCAGTGATTCGGACCCAAAACGAGGGGGGACCCAGTACTTC. Amino acids: CATSDSDPKRGGTQYF.

This chain uses TRBV5-1 with TRBJ2-2; D remains unclear. From germline, CDR1 is SGHRS and CDR2 YFSETQ. With 4 bases removed from V and 10 bases from J, the gap between germline ends came to 14 bases. This CDR3 has 13 amino acids. The DNA of the CDR3 is TGCGCCAGCAGCGTGAGAGGCGTCGTGGAGCTGTTTTTT. Amino acids: CASSVRGVVELFF.

This chain connects TRBV6-1 to TRBJ2-1; D not certain. The ends were cut back, 2 bases at V and 4 bases at J, with 18 bases in the middle. The CDR3 length is 17 residues. In germline, CDR1 is MNHNS, CDR2 SASEGT. CDR3 in amino acids: CASSESRLHNPYNEQFF. The CDR3 nucleotides are TGTGCCAGCAGTGAATCGAGACTTCATAACCCTTACAATGAGCAGTTCTTC.

The chain couples TRBV27 to TRBJ1-1; a weak D match, TRBD1 (5 bases). Germline V lookup: CDR1 MNHEY, CDR2 SMNVEV (reference sequence). The CDR3 is made up of 15 amino acids. V lost 4 bases and J lost 0, with 12 bases in between. The CDR3: CASSSWGRMNTEAFF. DNA of the CDR3: TGTGCCAGCAGTTCCTGGGGCCGAATGAACACTGAAGCTTTCTTT.

V usage is TRBV7-6 and J usage is TRBJ2-1, with 7 bases fitting TRBD1. CDR1 is SGHVS and CDR2 is FNYEAQ in the germline V gene. The CDR3 runs to 15 residues. Trimming cost V 5 bases and J 3 bases; bases outside gene matches: 7. The CDR3: CASSQPGQLYNEQFF. The CDR3 coding sequence is TGTGCCAGCAGCCAACCGGGACAGCTCTACAATGAGCAGTTCTTC.

The V gene is TRBV5-5, the J gene TRBJ2-5; perhaps TRBD2 as D (7 bases). Trimming took off 5 bases at V and 4 bases at J, with 18 bases between the two ends. CDR1 is SGHKS, CDR2 YYEKEE, per germline (reference sequence). The CDR3 is made up of 15 amino acids. The CDR3 coding sequence is TGTGCCAGCAGTCGACTAGGGGGGGGCGCAGAGACCCAGTACTTC. It is translated as CASSRLGGGAETQYF.

The rearrangement uses TRBV4-2 and TRBJ1-2, with TRBD1 as a possible D gene (5 bases). Per germline, CDR1 LGHNA and CDR2 YNFKEQ. Trimming left V 4 bases short and J 3 bases short, with 15 bases between. CDR3 length equals 15 residues. CDR3 coding DNA: TGTGCCAGCAGCCCACTGGGGGGGTATGACTATGGCTACACCTTC. It specifies CASSPLGGYDYGYTF.

J is TRBJ2-1 and V is TRBV11-2; TRBD2 matches at 8 bases. V shed 2 bases, J shed 12 bases, and the junction held 15 bases outside the gene matches. Germline-derived CDR1 and CDR2 are SGHAT and FQNNGV. This CDR3 spans 16 amino acids. In DNA form, the CDR3 reads TGTGCCAGCAGCTTAATGGGGACTAGGAAAAGCCAGGCGCAGTTCTTC. Residues: CASSLMGTRKSQAQFF.